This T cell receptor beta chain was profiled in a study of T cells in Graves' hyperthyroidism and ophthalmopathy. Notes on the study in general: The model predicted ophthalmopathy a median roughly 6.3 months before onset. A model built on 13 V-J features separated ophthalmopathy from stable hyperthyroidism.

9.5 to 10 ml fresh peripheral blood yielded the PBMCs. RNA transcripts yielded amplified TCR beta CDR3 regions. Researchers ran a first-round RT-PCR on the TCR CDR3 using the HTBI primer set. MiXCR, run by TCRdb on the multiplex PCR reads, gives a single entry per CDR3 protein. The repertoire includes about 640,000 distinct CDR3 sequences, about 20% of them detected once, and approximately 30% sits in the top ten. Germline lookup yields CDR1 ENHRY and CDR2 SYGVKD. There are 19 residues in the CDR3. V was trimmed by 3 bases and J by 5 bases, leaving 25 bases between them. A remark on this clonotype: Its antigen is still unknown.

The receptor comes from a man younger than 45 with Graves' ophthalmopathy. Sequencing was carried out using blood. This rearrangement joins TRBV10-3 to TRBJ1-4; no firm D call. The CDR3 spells CAISEWSMGFKGSNEKLFF. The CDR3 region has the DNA TGTGCCATCAGTGAATGGAGTATGGGGTTCAAAGGAAGCAATGAAAAACTGTTTTTT.